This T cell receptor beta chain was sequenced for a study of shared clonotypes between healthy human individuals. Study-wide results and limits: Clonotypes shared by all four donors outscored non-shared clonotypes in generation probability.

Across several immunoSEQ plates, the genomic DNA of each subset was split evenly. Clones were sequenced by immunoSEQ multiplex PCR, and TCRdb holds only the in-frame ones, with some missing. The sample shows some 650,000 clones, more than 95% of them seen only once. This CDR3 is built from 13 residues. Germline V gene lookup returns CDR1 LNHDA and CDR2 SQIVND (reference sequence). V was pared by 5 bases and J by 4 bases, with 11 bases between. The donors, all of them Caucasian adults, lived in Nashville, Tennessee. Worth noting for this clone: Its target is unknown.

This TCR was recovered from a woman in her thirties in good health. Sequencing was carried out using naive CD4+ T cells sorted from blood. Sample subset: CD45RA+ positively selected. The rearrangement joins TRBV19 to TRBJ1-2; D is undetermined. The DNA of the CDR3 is TGTGCCAGTAGTTCACGGGAGTCCTATGGCTACACCTTC. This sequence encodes CASSSRESYGYTF.